The 6 T cell receptor beta chains below come from one sample, sequenced in a study of blood T cell repertoires in COVID-19. The method was immunoSEQ multiplex PCR; TCRdb's version includes in-frame clones alone and lacks a portion of them. Of about 200,000 clones listed, roughly nine tenths were seen once; the top ten hold 20% to 25%. Sequences were obtained from PBMCs or T cells enriched from blood (not recorded which). These receptors all come from a woman aged 35 to 49 in a cohort exposed to, infected with or recovered from COVID-19 (not recorded which).

The CDR3 is CASSLAASSYNEQFF. The CDR3 DNA follows: TGTGCCAGCAGCTTAGCGGCGAGCTCCTACAATGAGCAGTTCTTC. The rearrangement joins TRBV5-4 to TRBJ2-1, with a possible D match to TRBD2 (5 bases). Trimming removed 2 bases at V and 0 bases at J, with 9 bases between. The CDR3 sequence is 15 residues long. Germline assignment: CDR1 SGHNT and CDR2 YYREEE (reference sequence).

CDR3 coding DNA: TGTGCCAGCAGTTTGGAAGCGGGGGGACACTACAATGAGCAGTTCTTC. This gives the protein CASSLEAGGHYNEQFF. The chain couples TRBV6-4 to TRBJ2-1, with 9 bases fitting TRBD2. Germline CDR1 is MRHNA and CDR2 is SNTAGT. Trimming removed 5 bases from V and 3 bases from J; junction bases left unmatched: 8. The CDR3 is 16 amino acids.

V gene TRBV7-9 combines with J gene TRBJ2-7, with TRBD2 matching 10 bases. The germline CDR1 and CDR2 sequences are SEHNR and FQNEAQ (reference sequence). The CDR3 extends over 16 amino acids. After removal of 0 bases from V and 0 bases from J, the junction contained 2 bases not matched to a gene. The CDR3 reads CASSLARTSGSYEQYF. The CDR3 DNA reads as TGTGCCAGCAGCTTAGCCCGGACTAGCGGCTCCTACGAGCAGTACTTC.

This clone showed up just once. This chain uses TRBV7-2 with TRBJ1-1; no firm D call. Trimming took 3 bases from V and 2 from J, leaving 13 bases between them. Germline assignment: CDR1 SGHTA and CDR2 FQGNSA. The CDR3 extends over 15 amino acids. The CDR3 bases are TGTGCCAGCAGCTTGGGCAGGCTCTTAAACACTGAAGCTTTCTTT. Protein sequence: CASSLGRLLNTEAFF.

The chain couples TRBV10-3 to TRBJ2-7; 7 positions agree with TRBD1. The germline V gene encodes CDR1 ENHRY and CDR2 SYGVKD. The CDR3 has 13 amino acids. Trimming removed 8 bases from V and 3 bases from J; junction bases left unmatched: 7. CDR3 residues: CAIGQAKFYEQYF. The CDR3 coding sequence is TGTGCCATCGGACAGGCAAAGTTCTACGAGCAGTACTTC.

This chain joins TRBV24-1 and TRBJ2-3; 9 bases agree with TRBD2. Trimming removed 3 bases from V and 4 bases from J; junction bases left unmatched: 10. The CDR3 spans 17 residues. Germline V CDR1 and CDR2: KGHDR, SFDVKD. DNA of the CDR3: TGTGCCACCAGTGATATGAATAGCGGGAGTCTTGCAGATACGCAGTATTTT. Its translation is CATSDMNSGSLADTQYF.